This entry lists 31 T cell receptor beta chains sequenced from one sample in a study of early T cells in non-severe SARS-CoV-2 infection. TCRdb re-called the 5' RACE reads with MiXCR, one entry per CDR3 protein. The data contain under 95,000 distinct CDR3 sequences, roughly 12% of them singletons. Sample: whole blood. These receptors were obtained from an adult who was a healthcare worker with PCR-confirmed SARS-CoV-2 infection or an uninfected control (not recorded which).

The genes are TRBV20-1 and TRBJ2-3; TRBD1 matches 10 bases. There are 16 residues in the CDR3. The germline V gene encodes CDR1 DFQATT and CDR2 SNEGSKA (reference sequence). The V gene end was trimmed by 0 bases and the J gene end by 2 bases; junction bases not matched to a gene: 5. The CDR3 region has the DNA TGCAGTGCTAGAGAGGGACAGGGGACCTTCACAGATACGCAGTATTTT. This sequence encodes CSAREGQGTFTDTQYF.

V usage is TRBV9 and J usage is TRBJ1-2, with D uncertain. This CDR3 spans 13 amino acids. V gave up 0 bases and J gave up 6 bases, with 9 bases separating them. CDR1 SGDLS and CDR2 YYNGEE come from the germline V gene. CDR3 loop: CASSVAGSHGYTF. The CDR3 nucleotides are TGTGCCAGCAGCGTAGCCGGGAGTCATGGCTACACCTTC.

At least ten counts were recorded for this clonotype. The chain uses TRBV7-2 and TRBJ2-7; weak D call: TRBD2 (5 bases). Germline assignment: CDR1 SGHTA and CDR2 FQGNSA. V lost 3 bases to trimming and J lost 2 bases, with 14 bases between them. The CDR3 consists of 15 residues. The CDR3: CASSFSDLTTYEQYF. The CDR3 DNA sequence: TGTGCCAGCAGCTTTTCGGACTTGACGACCTACGAGCAGTACTTC.

Written as DNA, the CDR3 is TGTGCCAGCAGCGTACGGTCCCATACAGATACGCAGTATTTT. Amino acid sequence: CASSVRSHTDTQYF. The gene calls are TRBV9 and TRBJ2-3, with no clear D. V was pared by 1 base and J by 3 bases, with 9 bases between. Germline-derived CDR1 and CDR2 are SGDLS and YYNGEE. This CDR3 has 14 residues.

The chain combines TRBV7-2 with TRBJ2-1; D not resolved. Trimming took off 4 bases at V and 7 bases at J, with 11 bases between the two ends. There are 13 residues in the CDR3. Germline-derived CDR1 and CDR2 are SGHTA and FQGNSA. CDR3 coding DNA: TGTGCCAGCAGCTGGGGTAGTATGAATGAGCAGTTCTTC. Amino acids: CASSWGSMNEQFF.

The table lists this clonotype with a few counts. The CDR3 protein is CAISESLAITDTQYF. CDR3 sequence (DNA): TGTGCCATCAGTGAGTCACTAGCGATCACAGATACGCAGTATTTT. The J gene is TRBJ2-3, the V gene TRBV10-3; 7 bases are a match to TRBD2. CDR3 length equals 15 residues. V shed 0 bases, J shed 2 bases, and the junction held 2 bases outside the gene matches. CDR1 and CDR2 (germline): ENHRY, SYGVKD.

This clonotype was seen more than once but under ten times. The J gene is TRBJ2-2, the V gene TRBV29-1, with no clear D. Germline CDR1 reads SQVTM; CDR2 reads ANQGSEA. This CDR3 is built from 14 residues. CDR3 protein: CRAGPVSNTGELFF. In nucleotides, the CDR3 is TGCAGAGCTGGTCCGGTTTCGAACACCGGGGAGCTGTTTTTT.

With regard to this clonotype: This may arise from a read error, as a much more abundant clone is one base away. V and J are TRBV30 and TRBJ2-5, with 10 bases fitting TRBD1. The CDR3 length is 13 residues. V trimming: 5 bases; J trimming: 5 bases; junction bases outside the gene matches: 5. CDR1 and CDR2 (germline): GTSNPN, SVGIG (reference sequence). CDR3 sequence (DNA): TGTGCCTGGGACAGGGGGCTAGGGGAGACCCAGTACTTC. Its translation is CAWDRGLGETQYF.

This clonotype was seen a few times. V is TRBV10-3 and J is TRBJ2-1; D unclear. This CDR3 spans 19 amino acids. V was trimmed by 4 bases and J by 0 bases, leaving 22 bases between them. Germline loops: CDR1 ENHRY, CDR2 SYGVKD. CDR3 nucleotides: TGTGCCATCAGTGCGACCCCCGGCACTGCCCCCCGCTCCTACAATGAGCAGTTCTTC. It encodes CAISATPGTAPRSYNEQFF.

The chain joins TRBV29-1 to TRBJ2-7; D ambiguous. The ends were cut back, 2 bases at V and 3 bases at J, with 11 bases in the middle. Germline V CDR1 and CDR2: SQVTM, ANQGSEA. The CDR3 extends over 13 amino acids. For the CDR3, the DNA is TGCAGCGTTGAAAGTGACAACGACTACGAGCAGTACTTC. It yields the protein CSVESDNDYEQYF.

In this sample, this clonotype turned up many times. This chain links TRBV12-5 with TRBJ2-7, with a weak D call TRBD2 (5 bases). Deletions cut 0 bases from V and 7 bases from J, with 7 bases between. From germline, CDR1 is LGHNT and CDR2 FRNRAP. The CDR3 is made up of 12 amino acids. CDR3 amino acids: CASGLVLAEQYF. In DNA, the CDR3 is TGTGCTAGTGGTTTGGTATTAGCGGAGCAGTACTTC.

The gene calls are TRBV7-2 and TRBJ2-6; 13 positions agree with TRBD2. The length of the CDR3 is 19 residues. J lost 1 base, V lost 5 bases, and 8 bases had no gene match. Germline CDR1 reads SGHTA; CDR2 reads FQGNSA. CDR3 bases: TGTGCCAGCAGCCCCCATCGGGGACTAGCGGGATCTGGGGCCAACGTCCTGACTTTC. Residues: CASSPHRGLAGSGANVLTF. Complete variable domain (other parts from reference TRBV7-2 and TRBJ2-6): GAGVSQSPSNKVTEKGKDVELRCDPISGHTALYWYRQSLGQGLEFLIYFQGNSAPDKSGLPSDRFSAERTGGSVSTLTIQRTQQEDSAVYLCASSPHRGLAGSGANVLTFGAGSRLTVL.

This clonotype was picked up many times. The chain carries TRBV9 and TRBJ2-1; 12 bases fit TRBD2. Germline V gene sequence: CDR1 SGDLS, CDR2 YYNGEE. V gave up 4 bases and J gave up 3 bases; unmatched junction bases: 5. CDR3 length equals 16 residues. CDR3 region: CASSPRTSGDYNEQFF. DNA for the CDR3: TGTGCCAGCAGCCCAAGGACTAGCGGGGACTACAATGAGCAGTTCTTC.

In this sample, this clonotype turned up many times. The chain employs TRBV18 and TRBJ1-5; the D is unclear. V shed 6 bases and J shed 6 bases, with 18 bases lying between them. Germline V gene sequence: CDR1 KGHSH, CDR2 LQKENI. This CDR3 has 15 amino acids. CDR3 amino acids: CASSPRGKVGQPQHF. CDR3 in DNA: TGTGCCAGCTCCCCCCGGGGAAAAGTGGGTCAGCCCCAGCATTTT. Combining the CDR3 with reference TRBV18 and TRBJ1-5 gives the whole variable domain NAGVMQNPRHLVRRRGQEARLRCSPMKGHSHVYWYRQLPEEGLKFMVYLQKENIIDESGMPKERFSAEFPKEGPSILRIQQVVRGDSAAYFCASSPRGKVGQPQHFGDGTRLSIL.

This clonotype was counted only a few times. The gene calls are TRBV7-9 and TRBJ2-1; no reliable D call. CDR1 is SEHNR and CDR2 is FQNEAQ in the germline V gene (reference sequence). Trimming removed 1 base at V and 7 bases at J, with 11 bases between. This CDR3 has 14 amino acids. CDR3 nucleotides: TGTGCCAGCAGCTTAGGAACTAACGGGAATGAGCAGTTCTTC. Encoded protein: CASSLGTNGNEQFF. The full variable domain, rest sourced from reference TRBV7-9 and TRBJ2-1, is DTGVSQNPRHKITKRGQNVTFRCDPISEHNRLYWYRQTLGQGPEFLTYFQNEAQLEKSRLLSDRFSAERPKGSFSTLEIQRTEQGDSAMYLCASSLGTNGNEQFFGPGTRLTVL.

The chain combines TRBV7-3 with TRBJ1-6; the D gene is possibly TRBD1 (6 bases). With 5 bases removed from V and 10 bases from J, the gap between germline ends came to 15 bases. The germline V gene has CDR1 SGHTA and CDR2 FQGTGA. The CDR3 covers 14 residues. The CDR3 reads CASSMTGLGSPLHF. The CDR3 coding sequence is TGTGCCAGCAGCATGACAGGCCTGGGGTCACCCCTCCACTTT.

At least ten counts were recorded for this clonotype. One end of the junction does not line up with germline, which may come from a read error. The CDR3 loop reads CASSYGGFGFF. The DNA of the CDR3 is TGTGCCAGCAGTTACGGAGGTTTTGGGTTCTTC. This sequence joins TRBV6-2 or TRBV6-3 and TRBJ2-7, with D tentatively TRBD2 (5 bases). Per germline, CDR1 MNHEY and CDR2 SVGEGT. The CDR3 length is 11 residues.

This clonotype has only a few counts. The chain carries TRBV6-2 or TRBV6-3 and TRBJ2-1, with D perhaps TRBD1 (5 bases). Germline lookup yields CDR1 MNHEY and CDR2 SVGEGT. The CDR3 contains 16 residues. V was clipped by 5 bases and J by 6 bases, with 20 bases between them. The CDR3, as DNA: TGTGCCAGCAGTCCAGGGTTTTCGGTCGTCTCCAATGAGCAGTTCTTC. Translation gives CASSPGFSVVSNEQFF.

Of note for this clonotype: At one end, the junction sequence differs from germline, possibly due to a read error. The chain recombines TRBV9 with TRBJ2-5; no reliable D call. The CDR3 loop spans 12 amino acids. The germline gives CDR1 SGDLS, CDR2 YYNGEE. This CDR3 is CASSVEGETQNF. CDR3 sequence (DNA): TGTGCCAGCAGCGTAGAAGGAGAGACCCAGAACTTC.

The rearrangement joins TRBV11-2 to TRBJ2-7; tentative D call: TRBD1 (5 bases). The CDR3 extends over 15 amino acids. Trimming shortened V by 1 base and J by 4 bases, and 14 bases separated the two germline ends. Germline V gene lookup returns CDR1 SGHAT and CDR2 FQNNGV. CDR3 amino acids: CASSLVAGQGYEQYF. The CDR3 coding sequence is TGTGCCAGCAGCTTAGTGGCAGGCCAGGGTTACGAGCAGTACTTC.

This clonotype has ten or more counts. The V gene is TRBV7-8, the J gene TRBJ2-3; 8 nucleotides align to TRBD2. Germline trimming cut 4 bases from V and 4 bases from J; bases unmatched to any gene: 10. Germline V CDR1 and CDR2: SGHVS, FQNEAQ. This CDR3 has 16 amino acids. This chain's CDR3 is CASSSLGLVSADTQYF. The CDR3 DNA reads as TGTGCCAGCAGCTCTCTGGGACTAGTATCAGCAGATACGCAGTATTTT.

This clonotype was recorded at least ten times. The V call is TRBV19, the J call TRBJ2-2; D not certain. The germline V and J ends were trimmed by 6 bases and 4 bases, with 12 bases remaining between them. Germline CDR1 is LNHDA and CDR2 is SQIVND (reference sequence). CDR3 size: 14 residues. The CDR3 DNA sequence: TGTGCCAGTAGAAACTATGCCACCACCGGGGAGCTGTTTTTT. This gives the protein CASRNYATTGELFF.

This clonotype was observed many times. The chain is built from TRBV19 and TRBJ2-5; 7 nucleotides line up with TRBD1. With 5 bases clipped from V and 1 base from J, the junction kept 13 bases outside the gene matches. CDR1 LNHDA and CDR2 SQIVND come from the germline V gene (reference sequence). CDR3 length: 17 residues. Written as DNA, the CDR3 is TGTGCCAGTAGTCAACGGAACAGGGGCCCAGGCCAAGAGACCCAGTACTTC. Translated: CASSQRNRGPGQETQYF. The full variable domain, in which reference TRBV19 and TRBJ2-5 provide the parts outside the CDR3, is DGGITQSPKYLFRKEGQNVTLSCEQNLNHDAMYWYRQDPGQGLRLIYYSQIVNDFQKGDIAEGYSVSREKKESFPLTVTSAQKNPTAFYLCASSQRNRGPGQETQYFGPGTRLLVL.

This clonotype was counted a few times. The V call is TRBV10-3, the J call TRBJ2-7; 8 positions agree with TRBD1. The CDR3 totals 14 residues. Germline assignment: CDR1 ENHRY and CDR2 SYGVKD. V was clipped by 6 bases and J by 2 bases; unmatched bases: 6. The CDR3 reads CAIRGRGPPYEQYF. CDR3 coding DNA: TGTGCCATCAGAGGCAGGGGGCCCCCCTACGAGCAGTACTTC.

Worth noting for this clonotype: The conserved phenylalanine or tryptophan is not found at the CDR3 terminus, so this likely reflects a read error. The chain links TRBV30 to TRBJ1-1; D is possibly TRBD1 (5 bases). The V and J ends lost 8 bases and 1 base respectively, with 17 bases between them. This CDR3 region has 14 residues. CDR1 is GTSNPN and CDR2 is SVGIG in the germline V gene (reference sequence). CDR3 sequence (DNA): TGTGCCCCCAGCCCCGATAGGGGGAACACTGAAGCTTTCTCT. Translation gives CAPSPDRGNTEAFS.

This clonotype was observed at least ten times. The chain carries TRBV7-9 and TRBJ2-7; 7 bases are shared with TRBD2. V gave up 5 bases and J gave up 0 bases; unmatched junction bases: 7. The CDR3 covers 15 residues. The germline gives CDR1 SEHNR, CDR2 FQNEAQ (reference sequence). CDR3 loop: CASSPGAGLSYEQYF. The CDR3 nucleotides read TGTGCCAGCAGCCCGGGAGCGGGGCTCTCCTACGAGCAGTACTTC.

Comments on this clonotype: Just one base apart from a much larger clone, this may be a read error. J is TRBJ2-3 and V is TRBV20-1; D possibly corresponds to TRBD2 (5 bases). CDR1 is DFQATT, CDR2 SNEGSKA, per germline (reference sequence). V gave up 4 bases and J gave up 2 bases, with 13 bases separating them. The CDR3 consists of 14 residues. The DNA of the CDR3 is TGCAGTGCTAAAGTGGGAGTCACCACAGATACGCAGTATTTT. This sequence encodes CSAKVGVTTDTQYF.

This clonotype came up a few times. The chain joins TRBV19 to TRBJ1-5; D unclear. The CDR3 runs 13 residues. The V gene lost 4 bases and the J gene lost 5 bases, with 9 bases spanning the gap. In germline, CDR1 is LNHDA, CDR2 SQIVND (reference sequence). The CDR3 coding sequence is TGTGCCAGTAGTACCTCTGGGGATCAGCCCCAGCATTTT. It encodes CASSTSGDQPQHF.

In its sample, this clonotype was seen many times. The chain recombines TRBV12-3 or TRBV12-4 with TRBJ2-2, with TRBD2 matching over 9 bases. The CDR3 contains 16 residues. V gave up 7 bases and J gave up 7 bases; unmatched junction bases: 13. CDR3 bases: TGTGCCAGCAAATCCTCTGGCGGGAGGGCCGGCGGGGAGCTGTTTTTT. The encoded protein is CASKSSGGRAGGELFF.

This clonotype was recorded at least ten times. V gene TRBV21-1 combines with J gene TRBJ2-7; the table's D call, TRBD1, has no DNA check behind it. TRBV21-1 is a pseudogene segment. The CDR3 totals 13 residues. The CDR3 DNA reads as TGTGCCAGCAGCATGGGGGGCTCCTACGAGCAGTACTTC. Translation: CASSMGGSYEQYF.

This clonotype was found many times. The chain is built from TRBV18 and TRBJ1-5; D possibly corresponds to TRBD1 (5 bases). The CDR3 totals 14 residues. Deletions cut 3 bases from V and 0 bases from J, with 6 bases between. Germline-derived CDR1 and CDR2 are KGHSH and LQKENI. The CDR3 DNA is TGTGCCAGCTCACCGACAGCTAGCAATCAGCCCCAGCATTTT. It specifies CASSPTASNQPQHF.